One sample yielded the 14 T cell receptor beta chains listed below, sequenced in a study of breast tumors, draining lymph nodes, adjacent tissues. Using its own MiXCR run on the multiplex PCR reads, TCRdb lists one record per CDR3 protein. Of 20,000 to 25,000 distinct CDR3 sequences in the sample, roughly 41% were seen once. Sequencing used breast tumor tissue. These receptors all come from a female donor with breast cancer. Some clones in this sample may be carry-over from other donors' samples.

Many counts were recorded for this clonotype. The chain carries TRBV5-1 and TRBJ1-2; D gene ambiguous. The CDR3 covers 14 residues. In germline, CDR1 is SGHRS, CDR2 YFSETQ. V lost 7 bases and J lost 5, with 18 bases in between. The CDR3: CASASEEGRYGYTF. In DNA, the CDR3 is TGCGCCAGCGCCAGTGAAGAGGGCCGATATGGCTACACCTTC. Filled out from reference TRBV5-1 and TRBJ1-2, the complete variable domain reads KAGVTQTPRYLIKTRGQQVTLSCSPISGHRSVSWYQQTPGQGLQFLFEYFSETQRNKGNFPGRFSGRQFSNSRSEMNVSTLELGDSALYLCASASEEGRYGYTFGSGTRLTVV.

The chain links TRBV7-9 to TRBJ2-7, with a weak D call TRBD2 (5 bases). The germline gives CDR1 SEHNR, CDR2 FQNEAQ (reference sequence). V was pared by 3 bases and J by 6 bases, with 9 bases between. The CDR3 loop spans 12 amino acids. The CDR3 region is CASSLVAIEQYF. CDR3 coding DNA: TGTGCCAGCAGCTTGGTAGCGATCGAGCAGTACTTC.

This chain connects TRBV19 to TRBJ2-1; 12 bases align to TRBD2. Trimming took 5 bases from V and 6 from J; bases not matched to a gene: 2. The CDR3 sequence is 14 residues long. Germline lookup yields CDR1 LNHDA and CDR2 SQIVND (reference sequence). CDR3 sequence: CASSRTSGTNEQFF. Written as DNA, the CDR3 is TGTGCCAGTAGTCGGACTAGCGGGACCAATGAGCAGTTCTTC.

This clonotype is medium-sized in the sample. This chain links TRBV7-8 with TRBJ1-4; tentative D call: TRBD1 (5 bases). Germline V gives CDR1 SGHVS, CDR2 FQNEAQ. The CDR3 spans 16 residues. Trimming left V 5 bases short and J 0 bases short, with 13 bases between. CDR3 sequence reads: CASSPSRGATNEKLFF. DNA for the CDR3: TGTGCCAGCAGCCCCAGTCGGGGGGCAACTAATGAAAAACTGTTTTTT.

This clonotype was recorded a few times. The chain joins TRBV6-5 to TRBJ1-3; no firm D call. Germline lookup yields CDR1 MNHEY and CDR2 SVGAGI. The CDR3 runs to 17 residues. Trimming took 6 bases from V and 7 from J, leaving 25 bases between them. The CDR3 bases are TGTGCCAGCAGGCCATTCCCTGTAAGGGAGAAGGACAACACCATATATTTT. It is translated as CASRPFPVREKDNTIYF.

This clonotype was counted many times. V usage is TRBV2 and J usage is TRBJ2-1; D perhaps matches TRBD2 (6 bases). The germline gives CDR1 SNHLY, CDR2 FYNNEI. V was trimmed by 0 bases and J by 4 bases, leaving 16 bases between them. The CDR3 runs to 17 residues. For the CDR3, the DNA is TGTGCCAGCAGTGAAGCGCTTCGGGGACTCGTATACAATGAGCAGTTCTTC. It encodes CASSEALRGLVYNEQFF.

The sample holds many counts of this clonotype. V is TRBV29-1 and J is TRBJ1-4; TRBD1 agrees at 7 bases. Trimming removed 7 bases from V and 6 bases from J; junction bases left unmatched: 20. CDR1 and CDR2 from the germline V gene are SQVTM and ANQGSEA. CDR3 length: 17 amino acids. The CDR3 loop is CSAEGQSTLRGDEKLFF. The DNA for the CDR3 is TGCAGCGCCGAGGGACAGTCAACCCTCCGAGGGGATGAAAAACTGTTTTTT.

This clonotype came up many times. CDR3 in DNA: TGTGCCAGCAGCGCCCGCGACCTGGGGGGAATCACAGATACGCAGTATTTT. As protein: CASSARDLGGITDTQYF. The chain carries TRBV9 and TRBJ2-3; TRBD2 is a possible D gene (6 bases). The V gene's germline CDR1 is SGDLS and CDR2 YYNGEE. CDR3 length: 17 amino acids. Deletions cut 3 bases from V and 2 bases from J, with 19 bases between.

This clonotype was observed at least ten times. The chain carries TRBV7-4 and TRBJ2-2; TRBD1 matches at 11 bases. This CDR3 has 13 residues. Germline values: CDR1 SGHVT, CDR2 SQSDAQ. Trimming cost V 8 bases and J 4 bases; bases outside gene matches: 0. For the CDR3, the DNA is TGTGCCAGCGGGACAGGGGGCACCGGGGAGCTGTTTTTT. It translates to CASGTGGTGELFF.

This clonotype was counted a single time. The chain joins TRBV12-3 or TRBV12-4 to TRBJ1-3; no clear D gene. V was clipped by 2 bases and J by 11 bases, with 7 bases between them. The CDR3 is 11 residues long. The CDR3 reads CASSLTNAIYF. In nucleotides, the CDR3 is TGTGCCAGCAGTTTAACCAACGCCATATATTTT.

This clonotype has only a few counts. Here the CDR3 reads CASSQTASGNTIYF. The CDR3 coding sequence is TGCGCCAGCAGCCAGACAGCGTCTGGAAACACCATATATTTT. The rearrangement uses TRBV4-1 and TRBJ1-3; D might be TRBD1 (5 bases). V shed 3 bases and J shed 1 base, with 7 bases lying between them. Germline CDR1 MGHRA, CDR2 YSYEKL. The CDR3 contains 14 residues.

In its sample, this clonotype was seen a few times. The chain uses TRBV19 and TRBJ2-7; 7 bases map to TRBD1. The CDR3 consists of 14 residues. Germline V gives CDR1 LNHDA, CDR2 SQIVND (reference sequence). V lost 6 bases, J lost 0 bases, and 5 bases stayed unmatched. The CDR3 nucleotides are TGTGCCAGTAGAGCGACAGGGAGCTCCTACGAGCAGTACTTC. It is translated as CASRATGSSYEQYF.

This chain uses TRBV20-1 with TRBJ2-1; 7 nucleotides align to TRBD1. The V segment lost 4 bases and the J segment 2 bases; nucleotides outside the gene matches: 8. The CDR3 consists of 15 residues. Germline V lookup: CDR1 DFQATT, CDR2 SNEGSKA (reference sequence). CDR3 region: CSATRFGQAYNEQFF. CDR3 in DNA: TGCAGTGCTACCCGTTTCGGACAGGCCTACAATGAGCAGTTCTTC.

This clonotype was found many times. V usage is TRBV10-2 and J usage is TRBJ2-2; unclear D gene. V was pared by 3 bases and J by 6 bases, with 14 bases between. The CDR3 is made up of 15 amino acids. In germline, CDR1 is WSHSY, CDR2 SAAADI. In DNA form, the CDR3 reads TGCGCCAGCAGTGAACCTCGAGCTATCTCCGGGGAGCTGTTTTTT. Translating it yields CASSEPRAISGELFF.